This T cell receptor (beta chain) was identified in a study of T cell clones after liver transplantation. Study overall: A pre-transplant mixed lymphocyte reaction with TCRbeta sequencing defined graft-donor-reactive clones followed in post-transplant blood. Graft-donor-reactive sequences were compared with third-party-reactive TCRbeta sequences from pre-transplant mixed lymphocyte reactions.

Thawed unstimulated PBMCs were FACS-sorted by CD3, CD4 and CD8 into two populations. Method: immunoSEQ multiplex PCR; TCRdb's copy keeps in-frame clones and lacks some. The table includes 70,000 to 80,000 clones, about nine tenths detected once. Study conclusions and caveats: Migration into the graft, not deletion, may explain lost graft donor-reactive T cells.

Germline-derived CDR1 and CDR2 are SGDLS and YYNGEE. With 0 bases clipped from V and 2 bases from J, the junction kept 2 bases outside the gene matches. This CDR3 comprises 15 residues. For this clone: Its antigen is undetermined.

This sequence joins TRBV9 and TRBJ2-1; 7 bases are shared with TRBD1. This TCR came from a human donor who received a liver transplant. The sequencing used CD4+ T cells from blood, collected before liver transplant. CDR3: CASSVVTGTYNEQFF. DNA of the CDR3: TGTGCCAGCAGCGTAGTGACAGGGACCTACAATGAGCAGTTCTTC.